This section outlines one T cell receptor (beta chain) sequence together with its context. Its antigen is as yet unknown. V lost 0 bases and J lost 0, with 15 bases in between. The CDR3 has 17 residues. CDR1 SGHRS and CDR2 YFSETQ come from the germline V gene. This entry belongs to a study of cytomegalovirus exposure and HLA in healthy donors. Turning to the study itself: A prior study identified approximately 120 million unique TCR beta sequences from roughly 180 million T cells.

This PCR relied on a set of 60 Vbeta primers and 13 Jbeta primers. Original processing methods: About 11 million of 65 million to 95 million unique TCR beta chains were shared, per a later count. The protocol was immunoSEQ multiplex PCR, while the TCRdb copy is restricted to in-frame clones and leaves out a portion. V and J calls and clone size are those listed in that table; D and trimming were worked out from the DNA. The sample contains around 130,000 clones, about four fifths of which appear only once. Whole-study findings and limits: Follow-up analysis later connected one missense variant in DCLRE1C with trimming of TCR beta V- and J-genes. Reportedly, diagnosis of cytomegalovirus status by the classifier showed high specificity and sensitivity.

The source material was PBMCs. The source is a woman aged 18-29 years in good health and CMV-seronegative. V gene TRBV5-1 combines with J gene TRBJ1-1; D gene ambiguous. The CDR3 nucleotides are TGCGCCAGCAGCTTGGTCCCTACTACCCCGATGAACACTGAAGCTTTCTTT. It encodes CASSLVPTTPMNTEAFF.